This is a list of T cell receptor beta chains from one sample in a study of blood T cell repertoires in COVID-19. The method was immunoSEQ multiplex PCR; TCRdb's version includes in-frame clones alone and lacks a portion of them. Of fewer than 250,000 clones in the sample, approximately 86% were seen once. Sequenced material: peripheral blood. The receptor set was obtained from a man in his sixties with acute or convalescent COVID-19. Each CDR3 is given with its conserved first and last residue. D genes are given only for firm matches. Rows may omit the clone size; those that give it use once, few, many or a size class.

clone_size j_call d_call v_call cdr3_aa cdr3_nt
- TRBJ2-2 - TRBV21-1 CASRGQAGELFF TGTGCCAGCCGCGGACAGGCCGGGGAGCTGTTTTTT
- TRBJ1-3 - TRBV11-1 CASSLALQDRISGNTIYF TGTGCCAGCAGCTTAGCGCTCCAAGACAGAATCTCTGGAAACACCATATATTTT
once TRBJ2-3 - TRBV6-5 CASSYSGRADTQYF TGTGCCAGCAGTTACTCAGGCCGGGCAGATACGCAGTATTTT
- TRBJ1-4 TRBD1 TRBV5-5 CASSDTTGTGDEKLFF TGTGCCAGCAGCGACACCACCGGGACAGGGGACGAAAAACTGTTTTTT
- TRBJ1-1 TRBD1 TRBV10-3 CAIRDRGRNTEAFF TGTGCCATCAGGGACAGGGGGCGGAACACTGAAGCTTTCTTT
- TRBJ2-1 TRBD2 TRBV7-9 CASSLEGTSGRYNEQFF TGTGCCAGCAGCTTAGAAGGGACTAGTGGCCGGTACAATGAGCAGTTCTTC
- TRBJ1-2 TRBD1 TRBV5-1 CASSLTSLTGVWYGYTF TGCGCCAGCAGCTTGACCTCCTTGACAGGGGTTTGGTATGGCTACACCTTC
- TRBJ2-7 - TRBV2 CASSEYPGNEQYF TGTGCCAGCAGTGAATATCCAGGGAACGAGCAGTACTTC
once TRBJ2-1 - TRBV7-9 CASSLGGRTDGEQFF TGTGCCAGCAGCTTAGGGGGGCGGACAGACGGTGAGCAGTTCTTC
- TRBJ1-4 TRBD1 TRBV6-5 CASSFTGGGEKLFF TGTGCCAGCAGTTTCACAGGGGGAGGTGAAAAACTGTTTTTT
- TRBJ2-1 - TRBV7-2 CASSLGGGLLFF TGTGCCAGCAGCCTAGGGGGGGGCCTCCTGTTCTTC
few TRBJ2-7 - TRBV11-1 CASSFSSYEQYF TGTGCCAGCAGCTTTAGTAGTTACGAGCAGTACTTC
- TRBJ2-4 - TRBV5-4 CASSLGLGNIQYF TGTGCCAGCAGCTTGGGACTCGGAAACATTCAGTACTTC
few TRBJ1-2 TRBD1 TRBV5-4 CASSLAFGEGTGGGYTF TGTGCCAGCAGCTTGGCCTTCGGGGAGGGGACAGGGGGAGGCTACACCTTC
- TRBJ2-1 - TRBV3-1/TRBV3-2 CASSPHRGTSHSYNEQFF TGTGCCAGCAGCCCCCATCGCGGGACTTCACACTCCTACAATGAGCAGTTCTTC
- TRBJ2-6 - TRBV13 CASSWESGRSSGANVLTF TGTGCCAGCAGCTGGGAGTCAGGACGTTCTTCTGGGGCCAACGTCCTGACTTTC
- TRBJ1-1 TRBD1 TRBV27 CASSSPGQGGHRAFF TGTGCCAGCAGTTCACCGGGACAGGGTGGGCATAGGGCTTTCTTT
- TRBJ2-7 - TRBV2 CAAAGIAYEQYF TGTGCCGCCGCCGGGATCGCCTACGAGCAGTACTTC
- TRBJ1-5 TRBD1 TRBV7-8 CASSLTGGDQPQHF TGTGCCAGCAGCTTGACAGGGGGAGATCAGCCCCAGCATTTT
- TRBJ2-1 TRBD2 TRBV28 CASSLDEGLAGGNEQFF TGTGCCAGCAGTTTAGACGAGGGACTAGCGGGGGGCAATGAGCAGTTCTTC
- TRBJ1-4 - TRBV30 CAWNSNRATNEKLFF TGTGCCTGGAACTCTAACCGGGCAACTAATGAAAAACTGTTTTTT
- TRBJ1-5 TRBD1 TRBV5-4 CASSWGTGSNQPQHF TGTGCCAGCAGCTGGGGGACAGGATCCAATCAGCCCCAGCATTTT
once TRBJ2-5 - TRBV5-5 CASSLVAVQETQYF TGTGCCAGCAGCTTGGTGGCAGTCCAAGAGACCCAGTACTTC
once TRBJ2-3 TRBD2 TRBV3-1/TRBV3-2 CASSQGQAGGDTQYF TGTGCCAGCAGCCAAGGTCAAGCGGGGGGGGATACGCAGTATTTT
- TRBJ2-2 TRBD2 TRBV19 CASSLGLAGGTGELFF TGTGCCAGTAGTCTCGGACTAGCGGGGGGGACCGGGGAGCTGTTTTTT
- TRBJ2-7 - TRBV15 CATSTRGGSEQYF TGTGCCACCAGCACCCGGGGAGGCTCCGAGCAGTACTTC
- TRBJ2-7 - TRBV12-3/TRBV12-4 CASWGGMNEQYF TGTGCCAGCTGGGGGGGCATGAACGAGCAGTACTTC
- TRBJ1-5 - TRBV19 CASSPGRGFSNQPQHF TGTGCCAGTAGCCCCGGACGAGGGTTTAGCAATCAGCCCCAGCATTTT
- TRBJ2-5 - TRBV6-5 CASSLTFKETQYF TGTGCCAGCAGTCTCACATTCAAAGAGACCCAGTACTTC
few TRBJ1-1 TRBD1 TRBV19 CASSTWTGKGTEAFF TGTGCCAGTAGTACGTGGACAGGGAAGGGCACTGAAGCTTTCTTT
once TRBJ2-7 TRBD1 TRBV28 CASSSPRTGIREQYF TGTGCCAGCAGTTCTCCCAGGACAGGGATTCGCGAGCAGTACTTC
- TRBJ1-4 - TRBV2 CASSKDGRGEKLFF TGTGCCAGCAGTAAGGACGGGCGGGGAGAAAAACTGTTTTTT